This passage covers 12 T cell receptor beta chains from one sample sequenced in a study of blood T cell repertoires in COVID-19. Sequenced by immunoSEQ multiplex PCR; TCRdb stores in-frame clones only, minus some. Of tens of thousands of clones in the sample, 80% are singletons; the top ten hold approximately 21%. The sample consisted of peripheral blood. These receptors originate from a woman aged 80 or older with acute or convalescent COVID-19.

The count of this clone is one. V is TRBV20-1 and J is TRBJ2-1, with 9 bases lining up with TRBD2. This CDR3 comprises 11 residues. Germline CDR1 is DFQATT and CDR2 is SNEGSKA (reference sequence). V lost 5 bases to trimming and J lost 9 bases; unmatched junction nucleotides: 2. The CDR3 nucleotides are TGCAGTGCTGGGACTAGCTCTGAGCAGTTCTTC. It specifies CSAGTSSEQFF.

The chain is built from TRBV11-2 and TRBJ2-2; TRBD2 is a possible D gene (6 bases). Trimming pared 10 bases from V and 1 base from J, leaving 16 bases between. The CDR3 extends over 15 amino acids. Germline loops: CDR1 SGHAT, CDR2 FQNNGV. CDR3 sequence: CAILRREENTGELFF. DNA of the CDR3: TGTGCCATTCTCAGGAGGGAGGAGAACACCGGGGAGCTGTTTTTT.

V is TRBV10-3 and J is TRBJ2-7; 7 bases are shared with TRBD1. Germline assignment: CDR1 ENHRY and CDR2 SYGVKD. With V trimmed by 6 bases and J by 6 bases, 8 bases remained unmatched. The CDR3 length is 13 residues. CDR3 bases: TGTGCCATCAGGCCAGGACAGGTGGGCGAGCAGTACTTC. Protein product: CAIRPGQVGEQYF.

The chain uses TRBV5-4 and TRBJ1-4; TRBD1 matches 7 bases. Germline lookup yields CDR1 SGHNT and CDR2 YYREEE (reference sequence). The CDR3 has 14 amino acids. V dropped 4 bases and J dropped 8; count of bases not matched to a gene: 8. The chain's CDR3 is CASSPKGAEEKLFF. CDR3 DNA sequence: TGTGCCAGCAGCCCAAAGGGGGCCGAAGAAAAACTGTTTTTT.

The chain links TRBV18 to TRBJ1-6, with a tentative D call TRBD1 (5 bases). V dropped 3 bases and J dropped 7 bases, with 10 bases sitting between them. Germline CDR1 and CDR2: KGHSH and LQKENI. The CDR3 covers 14 residues. The CDR3 coding sequence is TGTGCCAGCTCACCGGCAGGGTACAATTCACCCCTCCACTTT. It codes for CASSPAGYNSPLHF.

The rearrangement uses TRBV6-5 and TRBJ2-5, with D hard to call. Per germline, CDR1 MNHEY and CDR2 SVGAGI. The CDR3 runs 12 residues. The V gene lost 8 bases and the J gene lost 1 base, with 8 bases spanning the gap. CDR3: CASGQSQETQYF. The CDR3 nucleotides read TGTGCCAGCGGGCAGAGCCAAGAGACCCAGTACTTC.

The chain has TRBV30 and TRBJ1-5, with D hard to call. V lost 1 base, J lost 6 bases, and 13 bases lay in between. The CDR3 length is 14 residues. Germline values: CDR1 GTSNPN, CDR2 SVGIG (reference sequence). The CDR3 is CAWSGGSSIQPQHF. CDR3 bases: TGTGCCTGGAGTGGTGGCAGTTCGATTCAGCCCCAGCATTTT.

The J gene is TRBJ1-2, the V gene TRBV18, with D uncertain. V was pared by 0 bases and J by 2 bases, with 10 bases between. Germline V CDR1 and CDR2: KGHSH, LQKENI. This CDR3 region has 15 residues. The CDR3 sequence is CASSPPNSRNYGYTF. The CDR3 DNA is TGTGCCAGCTCACCACCGAACTCGAGAAACTATGGCTACACCTTC.

This sequence joins TRBV10-2 and TRBJ1-4; 8 bases map to TRBD1. The junction had 5 bases not matched to a gene; V was cut back by 6 bases and J by 8 bases. The germline V gene encodes CDR1 WSHSY and CDR2 SAAADI. The CDR3 extends over 13 amino acids. CDR3 residues: CASSGQGGEKLFF. CDR3 in DNA: TGCGCCAGCAGCGGACAGGGCGGGGAAAAACTGTTTTTT.

CDR3 DNA: TGTGCCAGCAGCCAAGTCGGGGGAGCCCGGGGGGCCGAGCAGTACTTC. Encoded protein: CASSQVGGARGAEQYF. The chain couples TRBV3-1 (or the pseudogene TRBV3-2) to TRBJ2-7; tentative D call: TRBD2 (7 bases). Trimming cost V 1 base and J 6 bases, with 19 bases left between them. The CDR3 runs 16 residues. The germline gives CDR1 LGHDT, CDR2 YNNKEL (reference sequence).

This chain connects TRBV12-3 or TRBV12-4 to TRBJ2-7; 8 bases align to TRBD2. Unmatched junction bases numbered 4, after V lost 6 bases and J lost 6 bases. The CDR3 is 12 residues long. CDR3 sequence (DNA): TGTGCCAGCAGACAGCTAGCGGGCGAGCAGTACTTC. Translating it yields CASRQLAGEQYF.

The chain couples TRBV4-2 to TRBJ2-7, with TRBD2 identical over 13 bases. With V trimmed by 1 base and J by 8 bases, 11 bases remained unmatched. This CDR3 is built from 17 residues. Germline-derived CDR1 and CDR2 are LGHNA and YNFKEQ. CDR3 DNA sequence: TGTGCCAGCAGCCAAGTTACTAGCGGGAGGGCCGCCTTCCAGCAGTACTTC. Protein sequence: CASSQVTSGRAAFQQYF.